This T cell receptor beta chain was sequenced during a study of chemoradiotherapy in HPV16-positive cancers. The method was immunoSEQ multiplex PCR; TCRdb's version includes in-frame clones alone and lacks a portion of them. The sample records 4,500 or so clones, 70% to 90% being singletons. This CDR3 spans 13 amino acids. V shed 5 bases and J shed 1 base, with 9 bases lying between them. CDR1 is MNHNS and CDR2 is SASEGT in the germline V gene. The sample consisted of tumor tissue, taken from a patient who underwent chemoradiotherapy. The V and J genes are TRBV6-1 and TRBJ2-7, with no clear D. This clonotype was sampled from a human donor with HPV-associated anogenital cancer. The CDR3 DNA reads as TGTGCCAGCAGTCAAGTTGGTTCCTACGAGCAGTACTTC. Amino acids: CASSQVGSYEQYF.